This T cell receptor (beta chain) is from a study of a mutant IDH1 vaccine in newly diagnosed glioma. The time point here: baseline, week 1 (first vaccination visit). Treatment denoted: pre-vaccination baseline after standard-of-care therapy. Germline V gives CDR1 MDHEN, CDR2 SYDVKM. V dropped 4 bases and J dropped 4; count of bases not matched to a gene: 16. This CDR3 region has 19 residues. This clone was detected only a few times. Assay: immunoSEQ multiplex PCR; the TCRdb copy retains only in-frame clones and omits some. The repertoire holds 15,000 to 20,000 clones, with less than 97% as singletons.

The sample in question was peripheral blood mononuclear cells (PBMCs), obtained from a glioma patient treated with radiotherapy, temozolomide or both. The chain employs TRBV28 and TRBJ1-2; 12 bases are shared with TRBD1. This clonotype was sampled from a woman between 18 and 29 years old with glioma. Some clones in this sample may be carry-over from other donors' samples. CDR3 coding DNA: TGTGCCAGCAGTTACCGTGCCCTCGGGACAGGGGGCGATGGCTATGGCTACACCTTC. Translation: CASSYRALGTGGDGYGYTF.